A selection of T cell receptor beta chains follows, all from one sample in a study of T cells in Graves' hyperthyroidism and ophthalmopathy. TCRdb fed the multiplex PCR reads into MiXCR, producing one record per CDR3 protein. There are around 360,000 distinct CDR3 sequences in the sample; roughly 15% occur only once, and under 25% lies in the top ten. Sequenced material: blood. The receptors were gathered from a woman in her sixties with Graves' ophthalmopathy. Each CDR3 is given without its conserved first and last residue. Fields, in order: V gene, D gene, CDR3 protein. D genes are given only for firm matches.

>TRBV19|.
ASQTYTEAF
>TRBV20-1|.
SARDGFRARGETQY
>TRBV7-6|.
ASSLSRAREGEQF
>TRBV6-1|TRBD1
ASSGTGGSYNEQF
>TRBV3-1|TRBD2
ASSGKVAGYNEQF
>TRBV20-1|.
SARGGQLNTEAF
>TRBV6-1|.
ASRRTELSNQPQH
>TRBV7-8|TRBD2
ASSLRTSGPTDTQY
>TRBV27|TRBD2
ASSPPSGTRRDTQY
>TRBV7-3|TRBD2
ASSSSGTSGGVTGELF
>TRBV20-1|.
SARPADPRNEQF
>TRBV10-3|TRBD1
ASSGQPYNEQF
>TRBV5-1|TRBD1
ASSLGTGGTEKLF
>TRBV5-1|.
ASSPEGGRTEAF
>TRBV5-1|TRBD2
ASSLVAGETGELF
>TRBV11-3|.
ASSLGRAGDTQY
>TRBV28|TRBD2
ASRPLLAGGTDTQY
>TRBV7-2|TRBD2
ASSLDLAGDWSTDTQY
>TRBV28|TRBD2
ASAVLRGEETQY
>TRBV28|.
ASTPLTPTDTQY
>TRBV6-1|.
ASSEARGRGTEAF
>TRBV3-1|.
ASSQDSGVPNEQF
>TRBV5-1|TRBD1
ASSHPDRGRDGYT
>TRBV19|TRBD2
ASSKGLAVSYNEQF
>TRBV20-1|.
SATLGSEQF
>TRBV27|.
ASSPWTHSSYEQY
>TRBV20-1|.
SASVGDNSPLH
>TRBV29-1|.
SVELQKNTKAF
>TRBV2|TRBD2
ASSGTSGSINNEQF
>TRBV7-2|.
ASSPGGGGAYEQY
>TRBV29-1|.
SVEGSNIQY